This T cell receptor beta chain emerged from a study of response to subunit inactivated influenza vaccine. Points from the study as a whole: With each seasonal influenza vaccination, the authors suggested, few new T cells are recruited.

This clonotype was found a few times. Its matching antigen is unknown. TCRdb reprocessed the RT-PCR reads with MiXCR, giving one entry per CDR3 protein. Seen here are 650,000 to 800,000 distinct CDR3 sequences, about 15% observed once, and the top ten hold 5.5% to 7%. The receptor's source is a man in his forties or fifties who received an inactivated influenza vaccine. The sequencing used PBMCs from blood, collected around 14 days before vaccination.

CDR3: CASSYGAAETQYF. The CDR3 nucleotides read TGTGCCAGCAGTTATGGGGCCGCGGAGACCCAGTACTTC. The rearrangement joins TRBV6-5 to TRBJ2-5; D perhaps matches TRBD1 (5 bases). Germline V CDR1 and CDR2: MNHEY, SVGAGI. The CDR3 length is 13 residues. V gave up 3 bases and J gave up 5 bases, with 10 bases separating them.